These 14 T cell receptor beta chains were all obtained from the same sample, sequenced in a study of shared clonotypes between healthy human individuals. Sequenced by immunoSEQ multiplex PCR; TCRdb stores in-frame clones only, minus some. Of approximately 500,000 clones listed, less than 85% are singletons. Sequences were obtained from PBMCs. Receptor source: a woman aged 40-49 years in good health. Some clones in this sample may be carry-over from other donors' samples.

The V call is TRBV2, the J call TRBJ1-4, with no clear D. Per germline, CDR1 SNHLY and CDR2 FYNNEI. The germline V and J ends were trimmed by 5 bases and 7 bases, with 14 bases remaining between them. The CDR3 loop spans 14 amino acids. CDR3 sequence: CASSQDKAPEKLFF. In DNA, the CDR3 is TGTGCCAGCAGTCAAGACAAGGCTCCTGAAAAACTGTTTTTT.

V and J are TRBV5-4 and TRBJ1-2; 7 positions agree with TRBD1. The CDR3 sequence is 15 residues long. Looked up from germline, CDR1 is SGHNT and CDR2 is YYREEE (reference sequence). The trim removed 3 bases at V and 3 bases at J, leaving 8 bases unmatched. In DNA, the CDR3 is TGTGCCAGCAGCTCCGCGAAGGGGACAGACTATGGCTACACCTTC. Protein sequence: CASSSAKGTDYGYTF.

This clone was detected a few times. V usage is TRBV10-1 and J usage is TRBJ1-2; D ambiguous. The CDR3 covers 13 residues. Trimming removed 2 bases at V and 8 bases at J, with 12 bases between. CDR1 WNHNN and CDR2 SYGVQD come from the germline V gene (reference sequence). The CDR3 here is CASSETAISGYTF. The CDR3 region has the DNA TGCGCCAGCAGTGAGACAGCCATTAGCGGCTACACCTTC.

The V gene is TRBV18, the J gene TRBJ1-1, with a possible D match to TRBD1 (5 bases). The CDR3 runs to 14 residues. Per germline, CDR1 KGHSH and CDR2 LQKENI. Between the trimmed V and J ends, which lost 2 bases and 5 bases, there was a span of 12 bases. CDR3 in amino acids: CASSPLAGRTEAFF. CDR3 DNA: TGTGCCAGCTCACCATTGGCAGGGAGGACTGAAGCTTTCTTT.

The chain couples TRBV28 to TRBJ2-2; no reliable D call. Germline assignment: CDR1 MDHEN and CDR2 SYDVKM. The germline V and J ends were trimmed by 1 base and 5 bases, with 11 bases remaining between them. This CDR3 is 15 amino acids long. CDR3 bases: TGTGCCAGCAGTTTATCCTCCTCCTGGACCGGGGAGCTGTTTTTT. Its protein product is CASSLSSSWTGELFF.

The V gene is TRBV2, the J gene TRBJ2-2; D gene uncertain. Germline assignment: CDR1 SNHLY and CDR2 FYNNEI. The CDR3 contains 14 residues. V was pared by 4 bases and J by 0 bases, with 6 bases between. CDR3: CASSGKSNTGELFF. CDR3 DNA sequence: TGTGCCAGCAGTGGGAAATCGAACACCGGGGAGCTGTTTTTT.

V usage is TRBV19 and J usage is TRBJ2-1; 9 positions match TRBD2. CDR1 is LNHDA and CDR2 is SQIVND in the germline V gene (reference sequence). V was clipped by 5 bases and J by 8 bases; unmatched bases: 10. The CDR3 totals 15 residues. CDR3 residues: CASSPPSGRMDEQFF. The CDR3 region has the DNA TGTGCCAGTAGTCCCCCCAGCGGGAGGATGGATGAGCAGTTCTTC.

The V call is TRBV5-1, the J call TRBJ2-3; unclear D gene. CDR1 and CDR2 (germline): SGHRS, YFSETQ. The length of the CDR3 is 14 residues. Trimming cost V 4 bases and J 4 bases, with 13 bases left between them. DNA for the CDR3: TGCGCCAGCAGCCGAGCCCCTTTTCCAGATACGCAGTATTTT. Translating gives CASSRAPFPDTQYF. The complete variable domain, with remaining parts taken from reference TRBV5-1 and TRBJ2-3, reads KAGVTQTPRYLIKTRGQQVTLSCSPISGHRSVSWYQQTPGQGLQFLFEYFSETQRNKGNFPGRFSGRQFSNSRSEMNVSTLELGDSALYLCASSRAPFPDTQYFGPGTRLTVL.

The chain joins TRBV11-3 to TRBJ1-1, with unresolved D. Germline V gives CDR1 SGHNT, CDR2 YENEEA. V was shortened by 3 bases and J by 0 bases, with 8 bases between the two germline ends. CDR3 length: 14 amino acids. CDR3 DNA: TGTGCCAGCAGCTTTTCCGGGATGAACACTGAAGCTTTCTTT. It specifies CASSFSGMNTEAFF.

The rearrangement joins TRBV6-1 to TRBJ1-5; TRBD1 is a possible D gene (5 bases). The V end was cut by 8 bases, the J end by 1 base, with 9 bases between. The germline gives CDR1 MNHNS, CDR2 SASEGT. The CDR3 covers 13 residues. The CDR3 loop is CASQGGSNQPQHF. DNA for the CDR3: TGTGCCAGCCAGGGTGGGAGCAATCAGCCCCAGCATTTT.

This sequence joins TRBV28 and TRBJ2-5, with 13 bases that match TRBD2. Per the germline V gene, CDR1 is MDHEN and CDR2 is SYDVKM. This CDR3 is built from 17 residues. V dropped 1 base and J dropped 4; count of bases not matched to a gene: 6. CDR3 protein: CASSLSRTSGSGETQYF. Written as DNA, the CDR3 is TGTGCCAGCAGTTTATCCCGGACTAGCGGGAGCGGAGAGACCCAGTACTTC.

This clone was counted between two and nine times. The chain carries TRBV28 and TRBJ2-1; D gene uncertain. From germline, CDR1 is MDHEN and CDR2 SYDVKM. V lost 3 bases, J lost 1 base, and 10 bases lay in between. The CDR3 totals 15 residues. CDR3 protein: CASSLYLGSYNEQFF. CDR3 DNA sequence: TGTGCCAGCAGTTTGTATTTAGGTTCCTACAATGAGCAGTTCTTC.

The chain couples TRBV11-3 to TRBJ2-2, with TRBD2 matching 13 bases. The CDR3 is 16 residues long. CDR1 and CDR2 from the germline V gene are SGHNT and YENEEA. The V and J ends lost 8 bases and 6 bases, in that order; junction bases with no gene match: 9. CDR3 nucleotides: TGTGCCAGCGGCCGAACTAGCGGGAGGGCCGCCGGGGAGCTGTTTTTT. This encodes CASGRTSGRAAGELFF.

The CDR3 DNA sequence: TGTGCCAGCTCTCGCGGCGAAACAGGGGCTGAAGCTTTCTTT. It is translated as CASSRGETGAEAFF. The V call is TRBV7-8, the J call TRBJ1-1; 7 nucleotides line up with TRBD1. J gave up 6 bases and V 8 bases, and 12 bases lay outside the gene matches. Germline V gives CDR1 SGHVS, CDR2 FQNEAQ. The CDR3 has 14 residues.